This T cell receptor beta chain was found in a study of T cells in tuberculosis. Study-level background: IGRA-negative adolescents, IGRA-positive adolescents with latent tuberculosis and adults with active tuberculosis formed this South African cohort.

At study entry, adolescents had tuberculin skin tests and IGRA screening. The V gene lost 3 bases and the J gene lost 7 bases, with 18 bases spanning the gap. Germline CDR1 and CDR2: KGHSH and LQKENI. The CDR3 sequence is 15 residues long. The assay was immunoSEQ multiplex PCR, and TCRdb's table has in-frame clones only and misses some. There are about 25,000 clones in the sample; roughly 96% occur only once, and 9.4% lies in the top ten. Notes on this clone: Its matching antigen is unknown.

Study-wide results and limits: Cases with active tuberculosis were adults, while controls were adolescents. Active tuberculosis alpha repertoires lay closer to GMM-specific TCRs than controls'.

Sample: PBMCs. The rearrangement uses TRBV18 and TRBJ1-1; D is perhaps TRBD1 (6 bases). This TCR was sampled from a donor aged 10-29 years with latent tuberculosis or without tuberculosis infection. Here the CDR3 DNA reads TGTGCCAGCTCACCGCCAGGGGTGAATTCGGGTGAAGCTTTCTTT. Residues: CASSPPGVNSGEAFF.